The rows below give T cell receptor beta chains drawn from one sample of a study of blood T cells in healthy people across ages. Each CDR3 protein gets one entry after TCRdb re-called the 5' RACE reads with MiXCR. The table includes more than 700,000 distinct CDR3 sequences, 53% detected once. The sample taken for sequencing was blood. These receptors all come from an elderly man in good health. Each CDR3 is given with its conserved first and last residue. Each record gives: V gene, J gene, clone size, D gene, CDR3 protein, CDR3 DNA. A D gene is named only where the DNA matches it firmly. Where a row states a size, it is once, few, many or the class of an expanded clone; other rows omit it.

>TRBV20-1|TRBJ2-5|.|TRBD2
CSAPAGADSQETQYF
TGCAGTGCTCCCGCGGGAGCGGACTCTCAAGAGACCCAGTACTTC
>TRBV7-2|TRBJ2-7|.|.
CASSRQGREQYF
TGTGCCAGCAGCAGGCAAGGACGCGAGCAGTACTTC
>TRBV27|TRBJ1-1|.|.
CASSLSAGQGLNTEAFF
TGTGCCAGCAGTTTATCGGCGGGGCAGGGGCTCAACACTGAAGCTTTCTTT
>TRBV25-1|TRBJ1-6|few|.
CASAPGHDNSPLHF
TGTGCCAGCGCTCCGGGACACGATAATTCACCCCTCCACTTT
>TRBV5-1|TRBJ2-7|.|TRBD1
CASRGTGYEQYF
TGCGCCAGCAGAGGGACAGGCTACGAGCAGTACTTC
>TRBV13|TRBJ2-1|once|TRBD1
CASSLPGTVYNEQFF
TGTGCCAGCAGCCTCCCAGGGACAGTTTACAATGAGCAGTTCTTC
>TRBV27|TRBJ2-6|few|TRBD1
CASRTGMGANVLTF
TGTGCCAGCAGGACAGGGATGGGGGCCAACGTCCTGACTTTC
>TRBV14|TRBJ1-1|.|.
CASSLYEAFF
TGTGCCAGCAGCCTTTATGAAGCTTTCTTT
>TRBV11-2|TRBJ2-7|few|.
CASSWGELRAYEQYF
TGTGCCAGCAGCTGGGGGGAACTGAGAGCCTACGAGCAGTACTTC
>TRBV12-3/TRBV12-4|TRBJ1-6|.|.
CASSNSYSPLHF
TGTGCCAGCAGCAACAGTTATTCACCCCTCCACTTT
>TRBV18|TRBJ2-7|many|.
CASSPGNSPYEQYF
TGTGCCAGCTCACCGGGGAACAGTCCCTACGAGCAGTACTTC
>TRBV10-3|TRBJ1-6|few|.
CAISERGVSNSPLHF
TGTGCCATCAGTGAAAGGGGGGTGAGTAATTCACCCCTCCACTTT
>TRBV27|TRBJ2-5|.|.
CASSLERDLPRGYNEQYF
TGTGCCAGCAGTTTAGAACGGGACCTACCCCGGGGATACAATGAGCAGTACTTC
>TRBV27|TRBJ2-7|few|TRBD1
CASRNGQGARYEQYF
TGTGCCAGCAGGAACGGACAGGGGGCAAGATACGAGCAGTACTTC
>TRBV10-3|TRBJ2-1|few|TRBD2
CAISESTPGGSSYNEQFF
TGTGCCATCAGTGAGTCGACTCCGGGCGGGAGCTCCTACAATGAGCAGTTCTTC
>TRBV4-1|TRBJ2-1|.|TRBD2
CASSQEASGSYNEQFF
TGCGCCAGCAGCCAAGAGGCGAGCGGGAGCTACAATGAGCAGTTCTTC
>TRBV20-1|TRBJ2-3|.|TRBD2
CSASLCSGSADTRYF
TGCAGTGCTTCACTGTGTAGCGGGAGTGCAGATACGCGGTATTTT
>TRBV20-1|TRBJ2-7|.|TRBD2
CSARGGAGGGYEQYF
TGCAGTGCTAGAGGGGGGGCGGGAGGAGGCTACGAGCAGTACTTC
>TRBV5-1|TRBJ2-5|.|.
CASSWGTEETQYF
TGCGCCAGCAGCTGGGGGACGGAAGAGACCCAGTACTTC
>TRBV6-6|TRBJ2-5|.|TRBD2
CASSYAGGETQYF
TGTGCCAGCAGTTACGCGGGGGGAGAGACCCAGTACTTC
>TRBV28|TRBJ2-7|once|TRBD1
CASTGQGLSEQYF
TGTGCCAGCACCGGACAGGGGTTGAGTGAGCAGTACTTC
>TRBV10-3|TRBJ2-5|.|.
CAISTTDFQETQYF
TGTGCCATCAGTACGACAGATTTCCAAGAGACCCAGTACTTC
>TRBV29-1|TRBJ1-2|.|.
CSVIQGSYGYTF
TGCAGCGTTATACAGGGATCCTATGGCTACACCTTC
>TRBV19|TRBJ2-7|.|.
CASSIGQTSYEQYF
TGTGCCAGTAGTATAGGGCAGACCTCCTACGAGCAGTACTTC
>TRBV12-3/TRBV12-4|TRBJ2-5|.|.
CASSQRLDTETQYF
TGTGCCAGCAGTCAAAGACTAGATACGGAGACCCAGTACTTC
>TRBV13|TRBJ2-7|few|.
CASSLGPAPGREQYF
TGTGCCAGCAGCTTAGGCCCAGCCCCCGGGCGCGAGCAGTACTTC
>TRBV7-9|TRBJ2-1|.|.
CASSLEWYNEQFF
TGTGCCAGCAGCTTAGAATGGTACAATGAGCAGTTCTTC
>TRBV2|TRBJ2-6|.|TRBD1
CASSGSYWGQDSGANVLTF
TGTGCCAGCAGTGGGTCCTACTGGGGACAGGACTCTGGGGCCAACGTCCTGACTTTC
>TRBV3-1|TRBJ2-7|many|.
CASSQGAYEQYF
TGTGCCAGCAGCCAAGGAGCCTACGAGCAGTACTTC
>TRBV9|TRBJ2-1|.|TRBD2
CASSVGVSGSFNEQFF
TGTGCCAGCAGCGTAGGCGTTAGCGGGAGTTTTAATGAGCAGTTCTTC
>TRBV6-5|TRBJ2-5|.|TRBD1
CASSPTDRGLETQYF
TGTGCCAGCAGTCCGACGGACAGGGGTTTGGAGACCCAGTACTTC
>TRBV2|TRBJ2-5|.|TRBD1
CASSEGILGQGAETQYF
TGTGCCAGCAGTGAAGGGATCCTGGGACAGGGGGCCGAGACCCAGTACTTC
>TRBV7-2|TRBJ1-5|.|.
CASSPLTNIAQPQHF
TGTGCCAGCAGCCCCCTCACAAATATTGCGCAGCCCCAGCATTTT
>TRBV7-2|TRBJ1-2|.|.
CASSPSRTNYGYTF
TGTGCCAGCAGCCCCTCGAGGACCAACTATGGCTACACCTTC
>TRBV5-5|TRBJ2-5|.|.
CASSRAEKETQYF
TGTGCCAGCAGCCGCGCAGAAAAAGAGACCCAGTACTTC
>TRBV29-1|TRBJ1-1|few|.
CSVGGGWGEAFF
TGCAGCGTTGGCGGAGGGTGGGGTGAAGCTTTCTTT
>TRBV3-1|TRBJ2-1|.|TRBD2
CASSPGLAGVYEQFF
TGTGCCAGCAGCCCAGGGCTAGCGGGAGTATATGAGCAGTTCTTC
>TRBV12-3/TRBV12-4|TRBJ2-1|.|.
CASNNGYGGGNEQFF
TGTGCCAGCAATAACGGCTACGGAGGAGGGAATGAGCAGTTCTTC
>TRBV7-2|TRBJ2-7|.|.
CASSRLRGRYEQYF
TGTGCCAGCAGCCGCCTTAGAGGCCGCTACGAGCAGTACTTC
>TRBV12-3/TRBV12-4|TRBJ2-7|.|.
CASSLLTPSNEQYF
TGTGCCAGCAGTTTATTGACTCCGAGTAATGAGCAGTACTTC
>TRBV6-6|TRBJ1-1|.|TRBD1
CASRPGQGAHTEAFF
TGTGCCAGCCGCCCGGGACAGGGGGCACACACTGAAGCTTTCTTT
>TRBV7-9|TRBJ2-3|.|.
CASSFPYAYF
TGTGCCAGCAGCTTCCCATACGCGTATTTT
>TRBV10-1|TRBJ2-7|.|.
CARGKQGSHSYNEQYF
TGCGCCAGGGGCAAACAGGGATCTCACTCCTACAATGAGCAGTACTTC
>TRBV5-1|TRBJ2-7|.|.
CASSIGPYEQYF
TGCGCCAGCAGCATAGGACCATACGAGCAGTACTTC
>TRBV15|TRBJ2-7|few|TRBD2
CATRIRPGLEGGEQYF
TGTGCCACCCGGATTCGTCCGGGACTAGAAGGGGGCGAGCAGTACTTC
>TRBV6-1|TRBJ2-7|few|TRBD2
CASSEGLAGAYEQYF
TGTGCCAGCAGTGAAGGACTAGCGGGAGCCTACGAGCAGTACTTC